The present T cell receptor beta chain was sequenced within a study of OX40 agonist ivuxolimab in advanced cancers. Study at large: Hepatocellular carcinoma, melanoma, renal cell or head and neck cancer was diagnosed in the dose-escalation patients. People who had prior anti-PD-1, anti-PD-L1 or anti-CTLA-4 therapy could take part, and approximately 44% had some.

On cycle 4 day 1 and cycle 7 day 1, as well as at baseline, blood was sampled. Findings and limits, study-wide: At doses 0.1 to 3.0 mg/kg, CD4+ and CD8+ clones expanded.

Generated by immunoSEQ multiplex PCR, the TCRdb table keeps only in-frame clones and is missing some. The sample has 47,000 or so clones; around 87% are singletons. With respect to this clone: Antigen: not known.

The CDR3 has 15 residues. The V gene's germline CDR1 is SGHVS and CDR2 FQNEAQ. V was pared by 5 bases and J by 0 bases, with 12 bases between. J is TRBJ2-3 and V is TRBV7-8; D uncertain. This specimen consisted of CD4+ or CD8+ T cells sorted from blood, obtained in a trial of the OX40 agonist ivuxolimab. This sequence was found in an adult with an advanced solid tumor such as melanoma, head and neck, liver or kidney cancer. CDR3 in amino acids: CASSLRTPSTDTQYF. DNA of the CDR3: TGTGCCAGCAGCCTCAGGACCCCAAGCACAGATACGCAGTATTTT. Drawing the rest from reference TRBV7-8 and TRBJ2-3, the complete variable domain is GAGVSQSPRYKVAKRGQDVALRCDPISGHVSLFWYQQALGQGPEFLTYFQNEAQLDKSGLPSDRFFAERPEGSVSTLKIQRTQQEDSAVYLCASSLRTPSTDTQYFGPGTRLTVL.